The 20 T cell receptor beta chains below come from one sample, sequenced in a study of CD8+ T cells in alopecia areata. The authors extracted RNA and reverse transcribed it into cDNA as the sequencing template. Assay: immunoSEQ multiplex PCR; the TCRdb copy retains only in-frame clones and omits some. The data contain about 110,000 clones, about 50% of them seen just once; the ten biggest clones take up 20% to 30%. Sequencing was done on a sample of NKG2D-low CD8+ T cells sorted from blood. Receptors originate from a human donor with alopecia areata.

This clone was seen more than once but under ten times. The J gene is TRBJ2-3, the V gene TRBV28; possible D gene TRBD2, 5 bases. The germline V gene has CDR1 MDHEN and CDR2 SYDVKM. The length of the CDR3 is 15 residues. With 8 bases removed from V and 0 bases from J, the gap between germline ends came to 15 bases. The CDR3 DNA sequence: TGTGCCAGCTCCCCGGCGGAGGAAAGCACAGATACGCAGTATTTT. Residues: CASSPAEESTDTQYF. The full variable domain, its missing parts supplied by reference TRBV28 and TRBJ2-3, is DVKVTQSSRYLVKRTGEKVFLECVQDMDHENMFWYRQDPGLGLRLIYFSYDVKMKEKGDIPEGYSVSREKKERFSLILESASTNQTSMYLCASSPAEESTDTQYFGPGTRLTVL.

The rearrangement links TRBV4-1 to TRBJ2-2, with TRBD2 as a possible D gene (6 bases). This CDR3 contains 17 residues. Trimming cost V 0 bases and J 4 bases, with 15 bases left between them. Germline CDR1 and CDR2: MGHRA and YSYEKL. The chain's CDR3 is CASSQEGFRGGTGELFF. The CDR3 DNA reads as TGCGCCAGCAGCCAAGAAGGGTTTAGGGGAGGCACCGGGGAGCTGTTTTTT.

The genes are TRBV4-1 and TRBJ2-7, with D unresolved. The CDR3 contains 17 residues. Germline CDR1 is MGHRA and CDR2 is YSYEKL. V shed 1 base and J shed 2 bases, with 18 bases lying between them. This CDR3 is CASSQAPPGLRPYEQYF. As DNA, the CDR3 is TGCGCCAGCAGCCAAGCCCCCCCCGGCCTCCGGCCCTACGAGCAGTACTTC.

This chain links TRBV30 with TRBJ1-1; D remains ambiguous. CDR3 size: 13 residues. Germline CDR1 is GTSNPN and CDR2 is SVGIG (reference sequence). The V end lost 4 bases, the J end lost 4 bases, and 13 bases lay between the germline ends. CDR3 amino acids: CAWTGQKGTEAFF. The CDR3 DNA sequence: TGTGCCTGGACCGGGCAGAAGGGCACTGAAGCTTTCTTT.

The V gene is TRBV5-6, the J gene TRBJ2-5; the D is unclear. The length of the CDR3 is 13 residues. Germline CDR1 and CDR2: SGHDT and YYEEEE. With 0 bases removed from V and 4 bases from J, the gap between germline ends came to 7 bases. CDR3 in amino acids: CASSLGSAETQYF. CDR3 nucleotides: TGTGCCAGCAGCTTGGGATCAGCAGAGACCCAGTACTTC.

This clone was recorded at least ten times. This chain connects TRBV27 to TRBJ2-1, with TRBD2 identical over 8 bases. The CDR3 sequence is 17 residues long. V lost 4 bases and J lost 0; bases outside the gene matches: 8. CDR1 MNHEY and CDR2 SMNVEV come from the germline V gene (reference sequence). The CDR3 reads CASSSTSATSSYNEQFF. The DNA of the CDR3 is TGTGCCAGCAGTTCGACTAGCGCGACGAGCTCCTACAATGAGCAGTTCTTC.

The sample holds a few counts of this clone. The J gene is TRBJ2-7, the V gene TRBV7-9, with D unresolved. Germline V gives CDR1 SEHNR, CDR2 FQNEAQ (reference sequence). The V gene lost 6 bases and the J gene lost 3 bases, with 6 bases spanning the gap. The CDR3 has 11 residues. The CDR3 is CASRGNYEQYF. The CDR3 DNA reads TGTGCCAGCAGAGGAAACTACGAGCAGTACTTC.

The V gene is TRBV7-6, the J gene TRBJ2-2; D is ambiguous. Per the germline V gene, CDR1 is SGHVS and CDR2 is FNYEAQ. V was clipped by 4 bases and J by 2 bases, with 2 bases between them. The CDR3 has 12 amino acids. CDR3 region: CASSSNTGELFF. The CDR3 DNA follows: TGTGCCAGCAGCTCCAACACCGGGGAGCTGTTTTTT.

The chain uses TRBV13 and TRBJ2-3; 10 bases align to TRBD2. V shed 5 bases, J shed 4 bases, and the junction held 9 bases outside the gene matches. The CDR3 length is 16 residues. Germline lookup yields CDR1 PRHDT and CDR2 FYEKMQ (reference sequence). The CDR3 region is CASSPRSSGSPDTQYF. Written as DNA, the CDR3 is TGTGCCAGCAGCCCCCGGTCTAGCGGGAGCCCAGATACGCAGTATTTT.

The DNA for the CDR3 is TGTGCCAGCACCCAGGGGCTGGATGAGCAGTTCTTC. It yields the protein CASTQGLDEQFF. The V gene is TRBV25-1, the J gene TRBJ2-1; TRBD1 is a possible D gene (6 bases). The germline CDR1 and CDR2 sequences are MGHDK and SYGVNS. The CDR3 covers 12 residues. The ends were cut back, 7 bases at V and 8 bases at J, with 12 bases in the middle.

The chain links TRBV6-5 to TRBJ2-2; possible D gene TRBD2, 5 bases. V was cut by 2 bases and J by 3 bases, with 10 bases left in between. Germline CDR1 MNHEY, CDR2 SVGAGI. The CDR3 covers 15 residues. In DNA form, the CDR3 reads TGTGCCAGCAGTTACATGGGAGAGGACACCGGGGAGCTGTTTTTT. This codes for CASSYMGEDTGELFF.

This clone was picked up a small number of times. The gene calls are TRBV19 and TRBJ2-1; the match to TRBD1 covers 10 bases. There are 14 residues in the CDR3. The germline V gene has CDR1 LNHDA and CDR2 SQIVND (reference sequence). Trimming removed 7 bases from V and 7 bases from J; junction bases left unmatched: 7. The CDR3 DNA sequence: TGTGCCAGTAACCGACAGGGGGCAGGTAATGAGCAGTTCTTC. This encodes CASNRQGAGNEQFF.

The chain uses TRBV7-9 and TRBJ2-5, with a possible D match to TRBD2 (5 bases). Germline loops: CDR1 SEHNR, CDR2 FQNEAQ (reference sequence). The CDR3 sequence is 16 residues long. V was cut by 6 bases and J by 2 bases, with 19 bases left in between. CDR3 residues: CASSIRKVGEQETQYF. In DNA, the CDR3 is TGTGCCAGCAGTATTAGGAAAGTCGGGGAGCAAGAGACCCAGTACTTC.

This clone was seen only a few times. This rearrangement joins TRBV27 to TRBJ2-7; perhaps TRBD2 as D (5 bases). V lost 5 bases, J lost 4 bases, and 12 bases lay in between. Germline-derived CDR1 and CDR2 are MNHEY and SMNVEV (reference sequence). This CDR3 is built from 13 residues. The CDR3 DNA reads TGTGCCAGCAGTCGCAACACTAGGTACGAGCAGTACTTC. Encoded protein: CASSRNTRYEQYF.

The CDR3 reads CASSYSGRGVYNEQFF. The CDR3 bases are TGTGCCAGCAGCTATAGCGGGAGAGGGGTTTACAATGAGCAGTTCTTC. V and J are TRBV7-6 and TRBJ2-1; 9 bases agree with TRBD2. The CDR3 contains 16 residues. CDR1 is SGHVS, CDR2 FNYEAQ, per germline. V was clipped by 4 bases and J by 4 bases; unmatched bases: 8.

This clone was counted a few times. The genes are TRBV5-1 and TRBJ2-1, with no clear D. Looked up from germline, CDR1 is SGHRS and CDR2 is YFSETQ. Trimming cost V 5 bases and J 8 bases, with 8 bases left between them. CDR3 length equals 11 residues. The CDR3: CASRELHEQFF. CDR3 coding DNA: TGCGCCAGCAGGGAGTTACATGAGCAGTTCTTC.

The CDR3 DNA follows: TGTGCCAGCATCTCTTCGCTCTTTAGAAACACCGGGGAGCTGTTTTTT. Translation: CASISSLFRNTGELFF. This rearrangement joins TRBV7-9 to TRBJ2-2, with D hard to call. CDR1 and CDR2 from the germline V gene are SEHNR and FQNEAQ (reference sequence). Between the trimmed V and J ends, which lost 7 bases and 2 bases, there was a span of 17 bases. This CDR3 comprises 16 residues.

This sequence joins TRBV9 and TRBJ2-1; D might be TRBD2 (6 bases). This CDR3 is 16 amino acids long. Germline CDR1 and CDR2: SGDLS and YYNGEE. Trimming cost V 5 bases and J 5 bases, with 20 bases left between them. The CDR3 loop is CASSAGGGVDDNEQFF. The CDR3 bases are TGTGCCAGCAGTGCCGGGGGTGGGGTTGATGACAATGAGCAGTTCTTC. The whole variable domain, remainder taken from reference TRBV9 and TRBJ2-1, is DSGVTQTPKHLITATGQRVTLRCSPRSGDLSVYWYQQSLDQGLQFLIQYYNGEERAKGNILERFSAQQFPDLHSELNLSSLELGDSALYFCASSAGGGVDDNEQFFGPGTRLTVL.

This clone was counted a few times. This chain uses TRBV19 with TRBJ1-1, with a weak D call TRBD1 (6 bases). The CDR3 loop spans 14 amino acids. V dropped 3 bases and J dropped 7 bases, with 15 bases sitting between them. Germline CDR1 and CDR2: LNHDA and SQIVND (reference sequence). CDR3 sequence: CASSINRVKDEAFF. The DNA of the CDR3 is TGTGCCAGTAGTATCAACAGGGTCAAGGATGAAGCTTTCTTT.

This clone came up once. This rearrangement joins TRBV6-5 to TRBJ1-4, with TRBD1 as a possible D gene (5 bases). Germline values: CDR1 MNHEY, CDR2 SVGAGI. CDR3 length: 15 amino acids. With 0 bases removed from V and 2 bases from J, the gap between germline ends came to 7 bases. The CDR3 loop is CASSYSGPTNEKLFF. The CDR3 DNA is TGTGCCAGCAGTTACTCGGGACCTACTAATGAAAAACTGTTTTTT.